Each of the 27 T cell receptor beta chains below was sequenced from the same sample in a study of regulatory T cells in long-lasting Graves disease. Time point here: persistent/refractory GD, antithyroid drugs over 5 years with positive TRAb. Scientists built the TCR library using RNA that was extracted from PBMCs. Combining iRepertoire HTBI primers with Arm-PCR of CDR3 regions, the authors built TCR beta libraries. TCRdb reprocessed the multiplex PCR reads via MiXCR and lists one record per CDR3 protein. The profile covers 400,000 to 450,000 distinct CDR3 sequences, with around a quarter appearing a single time and over 25% taken by the ten largest. Sequencing used peripheral blood mononuclear cells (PBMCs), obtained when the disease was refractory, from a patient treated with antithyroid drugs. These receptors were obtained from a female donor with Graves disease.

V gene TRBV10-3 combines with J gene TRBJ2-7, with 11 bases that match TRBD2. V shed 5 bases and J 1 base; nucleotides not matched to a gene: 1. The CDR3 is made up of 14 amino acids. Looked up from germline, CDR1 is ENHRY and CDR2 is SYGVKD. This CDR3 is CAISSSGRSYEQYF. CDR3 in DNA: TGTGCCATCAGTTCTAGCGGGAGGTCCTACGAGCAGTACTTC.

The chain recombines TRBV24-1 with TRBJ2-7, with unresolved D. Germline-derived CDR1 and CDR2 are KGHDR and SFDVKD. With 4 bases removed from V and 5 bases from J, the gap between germline ends came to 17 bases. The CDR3 sequence is 15 residues long. CDR3 sequence (DNA): TGTGCCACCAGTGACACGGCGAGCCGCGGCGACGAGCAGTACTTC. Encoded protein: CATSDTASRGDEQYF.

The gene calls are TRBV25-1 and TRBJ2-1; no firm D call. V was trimmed by 5 bases and J by 0 bases, leaving 11 bases between them. Germline V lookup: CDR1 MGHDK, CDR2 SYGVNS. This CDR3 comprises 15 residues. The CDR3 protein is CASSLSDSSYNEQFF. DNA of the CDR3: TGTGCCAGCAGTCTTTCAGACTCCTCCTACAATGAGCAGTTCTTC.

This clonotype occurred many times. V and J are TRBV11-2 and TRBJ1-2; D is undetermined. The CDR3 runs to 13 residues. V gave up 4 bases and J gave up 8 bases, with 14 bases separating them. Germline CDR1 reads SGHAT; CDR2 reads FQNNGV. Here the CDR3 DNA reads TGTGCCAGCAGCTCCCTAGTTGAAAGGGGCTACACCTTC. It yields the protein CASSSLVERGYTF.

The gene calls are TRBV24-1 and TRBJ1-5; unclear D gene. Germline-derived CDR1 and CDR2 are KGHDR and SFDVKD. Trimming stripped 5 bases from V and 1 base from J, with 5 bases between. The CDR3 is 13 amino acids. CDR3 in amino acids: CATSAYSNQPQHF. CDR3 bases: TGTGCCACCAGTGCGTACAGCAATCAGCCCCAGCATTTT.

The chain has TRBV7-9 and TRBJ2-7; no definite D call. The germline gives CDR1 SEHNR, CDR2 FQNEAQ (reference sequence). Between the trimmed V and J ends, which lost 4 bases and 1 base, there was a span of 11 bases. The CDR3 has 14 amino acids. The CDR3 bases are TGTGCCAGCAGCTGGACGGAGATTTCCTACGAGCAGTACTTC. Protein product: CASSWTEISYEQYF. The full variable domain, completed using reference TRBV7-9 and TRBJ2-7, is DTGVSQNPRHKITKRGQNVTFRCDPISEHNRLYWYRQTLGQGPEFLTYFQNEAQLEKSRLLSDRFSAERPKGSFSTLEIQRTEQGDSAMYLCASSWTEISYEQYFGPGTRLTVT.

This chain links TRBV24-1 with TRBJ1-2; 9 nucleotides match TRBD1. Germline lookup yields CDR1 KGHDR and CDR2 SFDVKD. V was clipped by 5 bases and J by 4 bases; unmatched bases: 4. This CDR3 region has 14 residues. CDR3 coding DNA: TGTGCCACCAGTGCCCCGGACAGGGGCTATGGCTACACCTTC. Its translation: CATSAPDRGYGYTF.

The genes are TRBV3-1 and TRBJ1-1; no reliable D call. Germline V gene lookup returns CDR1 LGHDT and CDR2 YNNKEL (reference sequence). CDR3 size: 14 residues. V was trimmed by 1 base and J by 8 bases, leaving 14 bases between them. The CDR3, as DNA: TGTGCCAGCAGCCAAGTTCCCCCCCCGGGCGAAGCTTTCTTT. Its protein is CASSQVPPPGEAFF.

The sample holds many counts of this clonotype. V usage is TRBV3-1 and J usage is TRBJ2-7, with 7 bases matching TRBD2. This CDR3 region has 12 residues. V dropped 4 bases and J dropped 7; count of bases not matched to a gene: 4. The germline V gene encodes CDR1 LGHDT and CDR2 YNNKEL (reference sequence). CDR3 coding DNA: TGTGCCAGCAGCCCGAACGGGGGGGAGCAGTACTTC. Translation gives CASSPNGGEQYF.

This clonotype has at least ten counts. V usage is TRBV24-1 and J usage is TRBJ2-7; perhaps TRBD1 as D (5 bases). The germline CDR1 and CDR2 sequences are KGHDR and SFDVKD. The CDR3 has 13 residues. The V gene lost 4 bases and the J gene lost 7 bases, with 13 bases spanning the gap. The CDR3 DNA is TGTGCCACCAGTGACCCCGACAGCTCGGAGCAGTACTTC. Translated, it gives CATSDPDSSEQYF.

This chain joins TRBV2 and TRBJ2-6; weak D call: TRBD1 (6 bases). Germline CDR1 SNHLY, CDR2 FYNNEI. There are 17 residues in the CDR3. Trimming shortened V by 9 bases and J by 1 base, and 19 bases separated the two germline ends. CDR3 DNA: TGTGCCAGTGAACGGGACACCTCTCTGTCTGGGGCCAACGTCCTGACTTTC. This codes for CASERDTSLSGANVLTF.

The V and J genes are TRBV7-8 and TRBJ2-2; D gene unclear. V was clipped by 4 bases and J by 7 bases, with 10 bases between them. Per germline, CDR1 SGHVS and CDR2 FQNEAQ. The CDR3 covers 13 residues. The chain's CDR3 is CASSSLRGGELFF. DNA for the CDR3: TGTGCCAGCAGCTCTCTAAGAGGCGGGGAGCTGTTTTTT.

This rearrangement joins TRBV29-1 to TRBJ2-7; D is possibly TRBD1 or TRBD2 (5 bases each). V was cut by 5 bases and J by 4 bases, with 18 bases left in between. This CDR3 is 14 amino acids long. CDR1 is SQVTM, CDR2 ANQGSEA, per germline. The CDR3 DNA is TGCAGCGTTCACAGCAGGGAGAAGGGGTACGAGCAGTACTTC. The encoded protein is CSVHSREKGYEQYF.

This clonotype appeared a single time. V is TRBV5-1 and J is TRBJ2-7, with TRBD2 matching over 12 bases. Germline V gives CDR1 SGHRS, CDR2 YFSETQ. V was pared by 4 bases and J by 4 bases, with 15 bases of the junction left unmatched. The CDR3 has 18 amino acids. In DNA, the CDR3 is TGCGCCAGCAGCCAGAGGCCCTCGACTAGCGGGAGCCCGTACGAGCAGTACTTC. Amino acids: CASSQRPSTSGSPYEQYF.

This clonotype was seen only a few times. The chain links TRBV10-3 to TRBJ1-5, with D possibly TRBD1 on 6 matching bases. The germline V gene encodes CDR1 ENHRY and CDR2 SYGVKD. The CDR3 covers 13 residues. The germline V and J ends were trimmed by 6 bases and 7 bases, with 13 bases remaining between them. Written as DNA, the CDR3 is TGTGCCATCAGGCAAGGGGGTGGACAGCCCCAGCATTTT. It yields the protein CAIRQGGGQPQHF.

There are a few counts of this clonotype. V is TRBV29-1 and J is TRBJ2-7; D unclear. The CDR3 consists of 13 residues. CDR1 and CDR2 (germline): SQVTM, ANQGSEA. V lost 3 bases and J lost 6, with 15 bases in between. CDR3 amino acids: CSVDGLGGGEQYF. CDR3 coding DNA: TGCAGCGTTGATGGCCTGGGTGGCGGCGAGCAGTACTTC.

This clonotype was seen a few times. In DNA form, the CDR3 reads TGCGCCAGCCAAACAGCGCCCGCTTCCTACGAGCAGTACTTC. Amino acids: CASQTAPASYEQYF. The chain combines TRBV5-1 with TRBJ2-7; no definite D call. The CDR3 length is 14 residues. V was cut by 7 bases and J by 1 base, with 15 bases left in between. Looked up from germline, CDR1 is SGHRS and CDR2 is YFSETQ. The variable domain in full, with the rest retrieved from reference TRBV5-1 and TRBJ2-7, is KAGVTQTPRYLIKTRGQQVTLSCSPISGHRSVSWYQQTPGQGLQFLFEYFSETQRNKGNFPGRFSGRQFSNSRSEMNVSTLELGDSALYLCASQTAPASYEQYFGPGTRLTVT.

The V gene is TRBV29-1, the J gene TRBJ2-4; D is possibly TRBD1 or TRBD2 (6 bases each). This CDR3 region has 12 residues. CDR1 is SQVTM and CDR2 is ANQGSEA in the germline V gene. V was cut by 5 bases and J by 5 bases, with 10 bases left in between. CDR3 in amino acids: CSVRGQENIQYF. The CDR3 coding sequence is TGCAGCGTTCGGGGGCAAGAAAACATTCAGTACTTC.

This clonotype has only one observation. The V and J genes are TRBV4-1 and TRBJ2-7; 10 positions agree with TRBD1. The CDR3 loop spans 16 amino acids. V shed 0 bases, J shed 5 bases, and the junction held 7 bases outside the gene matches. Per germline, CDR1 MGHRA and CDR2 YSYEKL. The CDR3 reads CASSQDRGTGAHEQYF. The CDR3, as DNA: TGCGCCAGCAGCCAAGATCGTGGGACAGGGGCCCACGAGCAGTACTTC.

The rearrangement uses TRBV20-1 and TRBJ2-1; 9 bases agree with TRBD2. CDR1 is DFQATT, CDR2 SNEGSKA, per germline (reference sequence). The CDR3 covers 15 residues. V lost 0 bases, J lost 3 bases, and 3 bases stayed unmatched. In nucleotides, the CDR3 is TGCAGTGCTAGAGAGACTAGCGGACTCTACAATGAGCAGTTCTTC. This sequence encodes CSARETSGLYNEQFF.

This clonotype was found many times. The chain is built from TRBV28 and TRBJ2-5, with D maybe TRBD1 (5 bases). CDR1 and CDR2 (germline): MDHEN, SYDVKM. Deletions cut 6 bases from V and 5 bases from J, with 10 bases between. The CDR3 extends over 12 amino acids. CDR3 coding DNA: TGTGCCAGCAGGAACCCAGGGGAGACCCAGTACTTC. Translating gives CASRNPGETQYF.

In this sample, this clonotype turned up a few times. The chain employs TRBV7-8 and TRBJ1-2, with D maybe TRBD1 (6 bases). Germline V gene lookup returns CDR1 SGHVS and CDR2 FQNEAQ. The CDR3 is 15 amino acids. The V end lost 5 bases, the J end lost 6 bases, and 19 bases lay between the germline ends. The DNA of the CDR3 is TGTGCCAGCAGCCCGAGAGGGCAGGGGACCGATGGCTACACCTTC. The encoded protein is CASSPRGQGTDGYTF.

The genes are TRBV12-3 or TRBV12-4 and TRBJ1-1; D not resolved. There are 15 residues in the CDR3. Trimming took off 5 bases at V and 1 base at J, with 14 bases between the two ends. This CDR3 is CASSPPLGWNTEAFF. CDR3 nucleotide sequence: TGTGCCAGCAGTCCCCCGCTGGGGTGGAACACTGAAGCTTTCTTT.

The chain employs TRBV11-2 and TRBJ1-3; D is ambiguous. Deletions cut 5 bases from V and 0 bases from J, with 8 bases between. Germline assignment: CDR1 SGHAT and CDR2 FQNNGV. There are 14 residues in the CDR3. The CDR3 loop is CASSVQSSGNTIYF. In DNA form, the CDR3 reads TGTGCCAGCAGCGTACAGAGCTCTGGAAACACCATATATTTT.

This clonotype was seen a handful of times. J is TRBJ1-4 and V is TRBV7-9; tentatively, D is TRBD1 (6 bases). CDR1 SEHNR and CDR2 FQNEAQ come from the germline V gene (reference sequence). This CDR3 comprises 14 residues. V lost 2 bases and J 11 bases, leaving 15 bases between the germline ends. The CDR3 DNA is TGTGCCAGCAGCTTATTCTCACAGGGAGAGAAACTGTTTTTT. The encoded protein is CASSLFSQGEKLFF.

There are many counts of this clonotype. V usage is TRBV12-3 or TRBV12-4 and J usage is TRBJ1-1; 7 bases align to TRBD1. The CDR3 runs to 14 residues. Germline trimming cut 4 bases from V and 7 bases from J; bases unmatched to any gene: 9. In DNA form, the CDR3 reads TGTGCCAGCAGTTCCGGGACAGTTTTTGTTGAAGCTTTCTTT. Encoded protein: CASSSGTVFVEAFF.

This clonotype was seen repeatedly, ten times or more. The final CDR3 position lacks the conserved phenylalanine or tryptophan, pointing to a likely read error. The chain has TRBV28 and TRBJ2-7, with 8 bases lining up with TRBD2. Germline assignment: CDR1 MDHEN and CDR2 SYDVKM. The J segment lost 2 bases and the V segment lost 6 bases, leaving 9 bases of the junction unmatched. CDR3 length: 15 residues. The CDR3 sequence is CASSPRSGSTYEQYL. The CDR3 nucleotides are TGTGCCAGCAGCCCTCGAAGCGGGAGTACCTACGAGCAGTACTTG.